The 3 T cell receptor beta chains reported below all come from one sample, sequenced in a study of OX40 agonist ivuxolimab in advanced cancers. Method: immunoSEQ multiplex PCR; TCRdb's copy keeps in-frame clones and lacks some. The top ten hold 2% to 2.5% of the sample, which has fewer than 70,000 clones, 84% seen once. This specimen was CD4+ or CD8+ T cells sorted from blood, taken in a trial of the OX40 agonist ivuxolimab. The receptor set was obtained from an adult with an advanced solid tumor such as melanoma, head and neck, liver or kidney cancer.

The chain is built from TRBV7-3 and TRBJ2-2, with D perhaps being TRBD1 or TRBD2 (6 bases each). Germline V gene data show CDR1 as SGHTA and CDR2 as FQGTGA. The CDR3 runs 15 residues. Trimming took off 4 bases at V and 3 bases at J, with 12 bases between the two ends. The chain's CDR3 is CASSSSGADTGELFF. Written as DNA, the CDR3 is TGTGCCAGCAGCTCTTCGGGGGCCGACACCGGGGAGCTGTTTTTT.

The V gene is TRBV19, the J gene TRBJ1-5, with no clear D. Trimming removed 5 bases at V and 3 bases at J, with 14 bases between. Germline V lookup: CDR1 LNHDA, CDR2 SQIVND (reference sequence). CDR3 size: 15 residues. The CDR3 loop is CASSLPMSLNQPQHF. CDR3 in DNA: TGTGCCAGTAGTCTTCCGATGAGCCTCAATCAGCCCCAGCATTTT.

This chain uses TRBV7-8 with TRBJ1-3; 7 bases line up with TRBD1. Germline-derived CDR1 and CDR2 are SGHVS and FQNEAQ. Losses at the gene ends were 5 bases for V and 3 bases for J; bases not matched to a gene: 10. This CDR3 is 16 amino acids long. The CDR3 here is CASSPSGTESGNTIYF. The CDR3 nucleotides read TGTGCCAGCAGCCCATCCGGGACAGAGAGTGGAAACACCATATATTTT.